The 18 T cell receptor beta chains below come from one sample, sequenced in a study of T cell responses to AZD1222 COVID-19 vaccine. Sequencing was performed with immunoSEQ multiplex PCR; in TCRdb, only in-frame clones are kept and a portion is missing. The table lists 150,000 or so clones, around 92% of them singletons. The source material was peripheral blood, sampled 28 days after the second AZD1222 dose. Receptors originate from an adult who received the AZD1222 COVID-19 vaccine.

J is TRBJ1-4 and V is TRBV30; D might be TRBD1 (5 bases). The CDR3 loop spans 12 amino acids. Germline loops: CDR1 GTSNPN, CDR2 SVGIG (reference sequence). V was cut by 2 bases and J by 6 bases, with 7 bases left in between. The CDR3 sequence is CAWSWDDEKLFF. CDR3 sequence (DNA): TGTGCCTGGAGTTGGGACGATGAAAAACTGTTTTTT. Filled out from reference TRBV30 and TRBJ1-4, the complete variable domain reads SQTIHQWPATLVQPVGSPLSLECTVEGTSNPNLYWYRQAAGRGLQLLFYSVGIGQISSEVPQNLSASRPQDRQFILSSKKLLLSDSGFYLCAWSWDDEKLFFGSGTQLSVL.

The DNA of the CDR3 is TGTGCCAGCAGCTTGGGCCGTGGGACCTTCATGAACACTGAAGCTTTCTTT. Amino acids: CASSLGRGTFMNTEAFF. The chain uses TRBV11-2 and TRBJ1-1, with D possibly matching TRBD1 (5 bases). The CDR3 sequence is 17 residues long. Trimming removed 3 bases at V and 0 bases at J, with 17 bases between. Germline CDR1 is SGHAT and CDR2 is FQNNGV.

The chain is built from TRBV18 and TRBJ1-2; 8 positions agree with TRBD1. The germline V gene has CDR1 KGHSH and CDR2 LQKENI. Germline trimming cut 2 bases from V and 7 bases from J; bases unmatched to any gene: 12. The CDR3 length is 16 residues. The CDR3 coding sequence is TGTGCCAGCTCACCAACCATGACAGGGGCTAGGAGTGGCTACACCTTC. Protein product: CASSPTMTGARSGYTF.

In its sample, this clone is medium-sized (0.01 to 0.1%). The genes are TRBV6-4 and TRBJ2-3; 10 bases agree with TRBD2. Losses at the gene ends were 4 bases for V and 1 base for J; bases not matched to a gene: 2. CDR1 is MRHNA, CDR2 SNTAGT, per germline. This CDR3 is 15 amino acids long. The CDR3 DNA reads as TGTGCCAGCAGTGTAACTAGCGGGGGCACAGATACGCAGTATTTT. Its translation is CASSVTSGGTDTQYF.

This clone was found once. CDR3 sequence reads: CASSLSFEQAIYNSPLHF. The CDR3 region has the DNA TGTGCCAGCAGTTTATCGTTCGAACAGGCGATCTATAATTCACCCCTCCACTTT. This chain links TRBV27 with TRBJ1-6; TRBD1 is a possible D gene (5 bases). The length of the CDR3 is 18 residues. The ends were cut back, 0 bases at V and 3 bases at J, with 15 bases in the middle. Germline assignment: CDR1 MNHEY and CDR2 SMNVEV (reference sequence).

The V and J genes are TRBV6-4 and TRBJ2-7, with D maybe TRBD2 (5 bases). The CDR3 has 15 amino acids. V dropped 7 bases and J dropped 3 bases, with 19 bases sitting between them. Per the germline V gene, CDR1 is MRHNA and CDR2 is SNTAGT. The CDR3 protein is CASTTDGGPLYEQYF. CDR3 DNA: TGTGCCAGCACCACAGACGGAGGACCGCTCTACGAGCAGTACTTC.

The chain employs TRBV6-2 or TRBV6-3 and TRBJ1-1; D is ambiguous. The CDR3 is 13 amino acids. From germline, CDR1 is MNHEY and CDR2 SVGEGT. Trimming removed 4 bases at V and 0 bases at J, with 6 bases between. Written as DNA, the CDR3 is TGTGCCAGCAGTTTGTATTTGAACACTGAAGCTTTCTTT. It codes for CASSLYLNTEAFF.

The chain couples TRBV7-8 to TRBJ1-2, with D tentatively TRBD1 (6 bases). There are 13 residues in the CDR3. V lost 5 bases and J lost 1, with 8 bases in between. Germline V gene data show CDR1 as SGHVS and CDR2 as FQNEAQ. In nucleotides, the CDR3 is TGTGCCAGCAGCCAGGACAGTAACTATGGCTACACCTTC. Translation: CASSQDSNYGYTF.

With respect to this clone: This sample also contains other DNA sequences that code for the same CDR3. This chain uses TRBV7-9 with TRBJ1-1, with D uncertain. The V end was cut by 5 bases, the J end by 5 bases, with 6 bases between. This CDR3 contains 11 residues. Germline V gene sequence: CDR1 SEHNR, CDR2 FQNEAQ (reference sequence). The CDR3, as DNA: TGTGCCAGCAGCGCGGGGACTGAAGCTTTCTTT. Translating it yields CASSAGTEAFF.

V usage is TRBV6-5 and J usage is TRBJ2-5, with a tentative D call TRBD1 (6 bases). This CDR3 contains 14 residues. With 7 bases removed from V and 5 bases from J, the gap between germline ends came to 17 bases. CDR1 and CDR2 from the germline V gene are MNHEY and SVGAGI. The CDR3 protein is CASTRIGGRETQYF. The CDR3 region has the DNA TGTGCCAGCACCCGCATAGGGGGTAGGGAGACCCAGTACTTC.

V is TRBV28 and J is TRBJ2-1, with D uncertain. The CDR3 loop spans 16 amino acids. Germline V gene sequence: CDR1 MDHEN, CDR2 SYDVKM. Trimming took off 6 bases at V and 1 base at J, with 16 bases between the two ends. CDR3 nucleotides: TGTGCCAGCAGGGGCACGACGGGCCTGTCCTACAATGAGCAGTTCTTC. Its protein product is CASRGTTGLSYNEQFF.

This chain links TRBV29-1 with TRBJ2-1; the match to TRBD1 covers 9 bases. With 6 bases clipped from V and 5 bases from J, the junction kept 5 bases outside the gene matches. The germline V gene has CDR1 SQVTM and CDR2 ANQGSEA. This CDR3 spans 13 amino acids. CDR3 sequence (DNA): TGCAGCGTAAAAGGACAGGGGAACAATGAGCAGTTCTTC. Translation gives CSVKGQGNNEQFF.

The chain couples TRBV10-3 to TRBJ1-4, with 8 bases aligning to TRBD1. With 10 bases clipped from V and 7 bases from J, the junction kept 5 bases outside the gene matches. The CDR3 is made up of 12 amino acids. The germline gives CDR1 ENHRY, CDR2 SYGVKD. The CDR3 coding sequence is TGTGCCACTGGACAGGGAGGTGAAAAACTGTTTTTT. Its translation: CATGQGGEKLFF.

The genes are TRBV2 and TRBJ1-5; D gene unclear. CDR3 length equals 14 residues. V lost 2 bases and J lost 6, with 11 bases in between. Germline CDR1 is SNHLY and CDR2 is FYNNEI. CDR3 sequence reads: CASSELRIAQPQHF. As DNA, the CDR3 is TGTGCCAGCAGTGAACTCAGGATTGCTCAGCCCCAGCATTTT.

The chain employs TRBV28 and TRBJ2-7; possibly TRBD2 for D (7 bases). CDR1 is MDHEN, CDR2 SYDVKM, per germline. This CDR3 is 14 amino acids long. V was clipped by 6 bases and J by 0 bases, with 12 bases between them. This chain's CDR3 is CASSRGGGSYEQYF. CDR3 DNA: TGTGCCAGCAGCCGAGGGGGGGGCTCCTACGAGCAGTACTTC. Supplemented by reference TRBV28 and TRBJ2-7, the full variable domain reads DVKVTQSSRYLVKRTGEKVFLECVQDMDHENMFWYRQDPGLGLRLIYFSYDVKMKEKGDIPEGYSVSREKKERFSLILESASTNQTSMYLCASSRGGGSYEQYFGPGTRLTVT.

The chain links TRBV6-4 to TRBJ1-2; 10 positions match TRBD1. Germline V gene lookup returns CDR1 MRHNA and CDR2 SNTAGT. CDR3 length: 18 residues. The V segment lost 2 bases and the J segment 4 bases; nucleotides outside the gene matches: 13. CDR3 nucleotides: TGTGCCAGCAGTGACGAATTCCGACAGGGGGCCCCTCCCTATGGCTACACCTTC. It encodes CASSDEFRQGAPPYGYTF.

V is TRBV5-6 and J is TRBJ1-5; D is possibly TRBD1 (5 bases). The germline gives CDR1 SGHDT, CDR2 YYEEEE. V lost 0 bases and J 7 bases, leaving 11 bases between the germline ends. This CDR3 has 14 residues. The CDR3 DNA reads TGTGCCAGCAGCTTGGCAAGGGGTGAGCAGCCCCAGCATTTT. Translation gives CASSLARGEQPQHF.

This clone was counted at least ten times. The CDR3 spells CASSQDRELAEQYF. CDR3 DNA: TGTGCCAGCAGCCAAGACAGGGAACTAGCCGAGCAGTACTTC. The chain uses TRBV4-2 and TRBJ2-7; D is possibly TRBD2 (6 bases). Germline CDR1 is LGHNA and CDR2 is YNFKEQ. V was clipped by 0 bases and J by 6 bases, with 12 bases between them. The CDR3 totals 14 residues.